The T cell receptor beta chain described here comes from a study of T cells in Graves' hyperthyroidism and ophthalmopathy. General study findings and limits: Blood also contained most expanded thyroid clonotypes above 0.001. A 13 V-J signature model discriminated ophthalmopathy versus stable hyperthyroidism.

The CDR3 totals 14 residues. After removal of 3 bases from V and 7 bases from J, the junction contained 6 bases not matched to a gene. The V gene's germline CDR1 is KGHDR and CDR2 SFDVKD. Comment on this clonotype: Its antigen is unidentified.

Regions amplified from RNA transcripts were the TCR beta CDR3 regions. In the first-round RT-PCR of the TCR CDR3, the HTBI primer set was used. A single record per CDR3 protein comes from TCRdb applying MiXCR to the multiplex PCR reads. The sample consists of hundreds of thousands of distinct CDR3 sequences, about 14% of them appearing once. The chain is built from TRBV24-1 and TRBJ1-2; the match to TRBD1 covers 8 bases. Material: blood. This receptor was taken from a man aged 50-59 years with Graves' ophthalmopathy. CDR3 protein: CATSDADRGGGYTF. As DNA, the CDR3 is TGTGCCACCAGTGATGCTGACAGGGGTGGTGGCTACACCTTC.